This TCR beta chain was profiled in a study of CD8 T cells in ankylosing spondylitis. Germline loops: CDR1 MDHEN, CDR2 SYDVKM. The CDR3 is 14 residues long. Researchers built TCR beta libraries using quantitative 5'-RACE with molecular barcodes. Using its own MiXCR run on the 5' RACE reads, TCRdb lists one record per CDR3 protein. Among approximately 220,000 distinct CDR3 sequences listed, roughly 10% were seen once. Note on this clonotype: At one end, the junction sequence differs from germline, possibly due to a read error.

The chain uses TRBV28 and TRBJ1-2; D may be TRBD1 (6 bases). The sample consisted of blood, either unsorted or a sorted T cell fraction (not recorded which). The sequence derives from a male donor with ankylosing spondylitis or in good health (not recorded which). CDR3 residues: CASGPTSGQYGDTF. In DNA form, the CDR3 reads TGTGCCAGCGGCCCGACCTCCGGACAGTATGGCGACACCTTC.